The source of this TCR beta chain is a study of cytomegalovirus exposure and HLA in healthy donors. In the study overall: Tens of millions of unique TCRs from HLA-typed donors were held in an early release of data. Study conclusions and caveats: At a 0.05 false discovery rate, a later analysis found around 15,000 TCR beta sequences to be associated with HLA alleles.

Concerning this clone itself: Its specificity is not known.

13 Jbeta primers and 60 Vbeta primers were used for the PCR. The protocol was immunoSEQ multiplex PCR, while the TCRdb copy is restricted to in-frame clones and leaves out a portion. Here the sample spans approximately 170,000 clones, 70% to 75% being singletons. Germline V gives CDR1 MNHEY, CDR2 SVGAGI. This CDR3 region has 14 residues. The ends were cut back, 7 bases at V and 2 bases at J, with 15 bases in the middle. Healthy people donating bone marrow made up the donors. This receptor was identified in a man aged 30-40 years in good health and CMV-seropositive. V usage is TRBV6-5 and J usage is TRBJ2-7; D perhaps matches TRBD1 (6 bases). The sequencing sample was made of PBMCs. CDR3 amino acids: CASIGTWTTYEQYF. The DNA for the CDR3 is TGTGCCAGCATTGGGACATGGACGACCTACGAGCAGTACTTC.